The 25 T cell receptor beta chains presented below share a single source sample, sequenced in a study of Ad26.COV2.S vaccination and SARS-CoV-2 variants. Treatment of the sample: about 20 received Ad26.COV2.S at low or high dose, single or two shots; 5 received placebo; per-sample allocation not given. Sampling was done on day 63 after the first vaccine or placebo injection. TCRdb's copy holds only in-frame clones and misses some; the assay was immunoSEQ multiplex PCR. Of roughly 410,000 clones in the sample, about four fifths were seen once. This specimen was peripheral blood, taken in a trial of Ad26.COV2.S vaccine versus placebo. The receptors were gathered from a person aged 18-65 years who received the Ad26.COV2.S COVID-19 vaccine or a placebo.

The chain recombines TRBV2 with TRBJ1-5, with D maybe TRBD1 (6 bases). The V gene's germline CDR1 is SNHLY and CDR2 FYNNEI. The V end lost 7 bases, the J end lost 6 bases, and 16 bases lay between the germline ends. The CDR3 covers 14 residues. The CDR3 DNA follows: TGTGCCAGCAAACCCTTCGGGGGGCCTCAGCCCCAGCATTTT. Translation: CASKPFGGPQPQHF.

The chain carries TRBV4-1 and TRBJ2-5, with 7 nucleotides matching TRBD2. With 8 bases clipped from V and 1 base from J, the junction kept 10 bases outside the gene matches. The germline CDR1 and CDR2 sequences are MGHRA and YSYEKL. The CDR3 extends over 15 amino acids. For the CDR3, the DNA is TGCGCCAGCCGAGGGGCCCTAGCGGTCCAAGAGACCCAGTACTTC. Its protein is CASRGALAVQETQYF.

V gene TRBV7-6 combines with J gene TRBJ1-5; 8 positions match TRBD1. Per the germline V gene, CDR1 is SGHVS and CDR2 is FNYEAQ. This CDR3 comprises 15 residues. Trimming cost V 5 bases and J 0 bases; bases outside gene matches: 3. In DNA, the CDR3 is TGTGCCAGCAGCCGGACAGGGAATAGCAATCAGCCCCAGCATTTT. Residues: CASSRTGNSNQPQHF.

This clone was counted once. Here the CDR3 reads CASSLARGLNTEAFF. CDR3 bases: TGTGCCAGCAGCTTAGCCCGCGGACTAAACACTGAAGCTTTCTTT. This chain links TRBV7-8 with TRBJ1-1, with unresolved D. Germline V lookup: CDR1 SGHVS, CDR2 FQNEAQ. V was clipped by 0 bases and J by 2 bases, with 10 bases between them. This CDR3 has 15 residues.

This chain's CDR3 is CASSAVGGEWASDTQYF. Written as DNA, the CDR3 is TGTGCCAGCAGCGCAGTAGGTGGGGAATGGGCGTCAGATACGCAGTATTTT. The chain carries TRBV7-9 and TRBJ2-3; D gene uncertain. V shed 5 bases and J shed 4 bases, with 22 bases lying between them. CDR1 and CDR2 from the germline V gene are SEHNR and FQNEAQ (reference sequence). CDR3 length: 17 residues.

The V call is TRBV7-9, the J call TRBJ2-5; 16 nucleotides agree with TRBD2. V gave up 5 bases and J gave up 5 bases; unmatched junction bases: 5. CDR1 is SEHNR and CDR2 is FQNEAQ in the germline V gene (reference sequence). The CDR3 loop spans 16 amino acids. In DNA, the CDR3 is TGTGCCAGCAGCCTAGGGACTAGCGGGGGGGCCGAGACCCAGTACTTC. Residues: CASSLGTSGGAETQYF.

This rearrangement joins TRBV11-3 to TRBJ2-1; 9 nucleotides match TRBD1. CDR3 length: 15 residues. CDR1 and CDR2 (germline): SGHNT, YENEEA. The J segment lost 4 bases and the V segment lost 3 bases, leaving 4 bases of the junction unmatched. This CDR3 reads CASSFGTGNYNEQFF. The CDR3 nucleotides read TGTGCCAGCAGCTTCGGGACAGGGAATTACAATGAGCAGTTCTTC. Filled out from reference TRBV11-3 and TRBJ2-1, the complete variable domain reads EAGVVQSPRYKIIEKKQPVAFWCNPISGHNTLYWYLQNLGQGPELLIRYENEEAVDDSQLPKDRFSAERLKGVDSTLKIQPAELGDSAVYLCASSFGTGNYNEQFFGPGTRLTVL.

This sequence joins TRBV6-5 and TRBJ1-2, with a possible D match to TRBD1 (5 bases). Trimming took 6 bases from V and 4 from J, leaving 12 bases between them. The CDR3 runs to 13 residues. Looked up from germline, CDR1 is MNHEY and CDR2 is SVGAGI. For the CDR3, the DNA is TGTGCCAGCAGCCAGGGAGTTAGCTATGGCTACACCTTC. Its protein is CASSQGVSYGYTF.

V is TRBV10-3 and J is TRBJ2-1, with D perhaps assigned TRBD1 or TRBD2 (5 bases each). The CDR3 runs 15 residues. Trimming pared 4 bases from V and 7 bases from J, leaving 17 bases between. CDR1 and CDR2 from the germline V gene are ENHRY and SYGVKD. Here the CDR3 DNA reads TGTGCCATCAGTGGACTACGGGGCCACGGGAATGAGCAGTTCTTC. As protein: CAISGLRGHGNEQFF.

The chain is built from TRBV4-1 and TRBJ2-3; possibly TRBD2 for D (5 bases). Germline V lookup: CDR1 MGHRA, CDR2 YSYEKL. The V end lost 3 bases, the J end lost 1 base, and 17 bases lay between the germline ends. The CDR3 consists of 17 residues. This chain's CDR3 is CASSHLYTSSGTDTQYF. Here the CDR3 DNA reads TGCGCCAGCAGCCACCTGTATACTAGTTCGGGCACAGATACGCAGTATTTT.

The chain links TRBV9 to TRBJ1-2; unclear D gene. The CDR3 has 18 amino acids. V was clipped by 3 bases and J by 1 base, with 22 bases between them. Germline values: CDR1 SGDLS, CDR2 YYNGEE. The CDR3 reads CASSADAGRLRRNYGYTF. In DNA form, the CDR3 reads TGTGCCAGCAGCGCCGACGCAGGACGCCTACGACGTAACTATGGCTACACCTTC.

The V call is TRBV20-1, the J call TRBJ2-1, with 9 bases identical to TRBD2. This CDR3 is built from 17 residues. CDR1 is DFQATT, CDR2 SNEGSKA, per germline (reference sequence). The ends lost 3 bases at V and 0 bases at J; junction bases unmatched: 9. The CDR3 sequence is CSASTGLARSSYNEQFF. CDR3 DNA: TGCAGTGCTAGTACGGGACTAGCACGGAGCTCCTACAATGAGCAGTTCTTC.

The chain couples TRBV12-3 or TRBV12-4 to TRBJ2-5, with D unresolved. The ends were cut back, 6 bases at V and 5 bases at J, with 13 bases in the middle. The CDR3 has 13 residues. This CDR3 is CASSTVSAETQYF. As DNA, the CDR3 is TGTGCCAGCAGCACAGTCTCGGCGGAGACCCAGTACTTC.

This chain's CDR3 is CASSTSGTSVSYEQYF. CDR3 in DNA: TGTGCCAGCAGTACTTCCGGGACTAGCGTCTCCTACGAGCAGTACTTC. The rearrangement uses TRBV27 and TRBJ2-7; 10 bases are a match to TRBD2. There are 16 residues in the CDR3. Germline V gives CDR1 MNHEY, CDR2 SMNVEV (reference sequence). The V and J ends lost 5 bases and 0 bases, in that order; junction bases with no gene match: 7.

This chain joins TRBV13 and TRBJ2-2, with unresolved D. The V gene's germline CDR1 is PRHDT and CDR2 FYEKMQ (reference sequence). The CDR3 loop spans 14 amino acids. V was clipped by 3 bases and J by 0 bases, with 5 bases between them. The CDR3 reads CASSFDTNTGELFF. CDR3 nucleotides: TGTGCCAGCAGCTTTGATACGAACACCGGGGAGCTGTTTTTT.

J is TRBJ2-1 and V is TRBV2, with 7 bases aligning to TRBD2. The germline CDR1 and CDR2 sequences are SNHLY and FYNNEI. The CDR3 covers 15 residues. V was clipped by 6 bases and J by 0 bases; unmatched bases: 5. The CDR3 protein is CASSRGGSSYNEQFF. CDR3 nucleotide sequence: TGTGCCAGCAGCCGCGGCGGGAGCTCCTACAATGAGCAGTTCTTC.

This clone was recorded a few times. The gene calls are TRBV7-6 and TRBJ1-2, with D uncertain. V was pared by 1 base and J by 5 bases, with 14 bases between. The CDR3 runs to 15 residues. The germline gives CDR1 SGHVS, CDR2 FNYEAQ. This chain's CDR3 is CASSLGLSDKYGYTF. Written as DNA, the CDR3 is TGTGCCAGCAGCTTAGGGTTGTCAGACAAATATGGCTACACCTTC.

This chain joins TRBV3-1 (or the pseudogene TRBV3-2) and TRBJ2-7; D unclear. Germline V gene lookup returns CDR1 LGHDT and CDR2 YNNKEL (reference sequence). CDR3 length: 14 amino acids. V dropped 4 bases and J dropped 0 bases, with 10 bases sitting between them. The CDR3 reads CASSLPGLSYEQYF. CDR3 in DNA: TGTGCCAGCAGCCTACCGGGCCTCTCCTACGAGCAGTACTTC.

This clone has a single count. J is TRBJ1-1 and V is TRBV5-6; perhaps TRBD1 as D (5 bases). Germline V gene lookup returns CDR1 SGHDT and CDR2 YYEEEE. This CDR3 region has 14 residues. V lost 4 bases to trimming and J lost 4 bases, with 14 bases between them. The CDR3 reads CASSPDTGVTEAFF. CDR3 coding DNA: TGTGCCAGCAGCCCCGACACGGGGGTCACTGAAGCTTTCTTT.

The J gene is TRBJ2-5, the V gene TRBV3-1 (or the pseudogene TRBV3-2); D may be TRBD2 (5 bases). Looked up from germline, CDR1 is LGHDT and CDR2 is YNNKEL (reference sequence). The CDR3 is made up of 12 amino acids. Trimming took 6 bases from V and 4 from J, leaving 9 bases between them. The CDR3 bases are TGTGCCAGCAGTTCACTAGGAGAGACCCAGTACTTC. Its translation is CASSSLGETQYF.

This clone occurred a few times. The chain uses TRBV7-9 and TRBJ2-7; D gene unclear. Trimming cost V 2 bases and J 4 bases, with 9 bases left between them. This CDR3 is built from 13 residues. Germline CDR1 SEHNR, CDR2 FQNEAQ (reference sequence). CDR3 DNA sequence: TGTGCCAGCAGCTTAATTTCGGGTTACGAGCAGTACTTC. Amino acids: CASSLISGYEQYF.

The chain joins TRBV24-1 to TRBJ2-1, with D perhaps TRBD1 or TRBD2 (5 bases each). The CDR3 totals 15 residues. CDR1 is KGHDR and CDR2 is SFDVKD in the germline V gene. The V end lost 4 bases, the J end lost 8 bases, and 17 bases lay between the germline ends. The CDR3 bases are TGTGCCACCAGTGACTCCGGGACCCGAAGCGATGAGCAGTTCTTC. The encoded protein is CATSDSGTRSDEQFF.

This chain uses TRBV3-1 (or the pseudogene TRBV3-2) with TRBJ1-1; no clear D. The CDR3 sequence is 12 residues long. Trimming pared 2 bases from V and 8 bases from J, leaving 9 bases between. Germline V gene data show CDR1 as LGHDT and CDR2 as YNNKEL (reference sequence). The CDR3 bases are TGTGCCAGCAGCCAACTGGGCCAGGAAGCTTTCTTT. As protein: CASSQLGQEAFF.

CDR3 DNA sequence: TGTGCCAGTACTCCGGACAGGGGGGACAATGAGCAGTTCTTC. Translated, it gives CASTPDRGDNEQFF. The chain has TRBV19 and TRBJ2-1, with 10 positions matching TRBD1. Trimming cost V 7 bases and J 5 bases; bases outside gene matches: 5. The CDR3 is 14 amino acids. Germline V gives CDR1 LNHDA, CDR2 SQIVND (reference sequence).

The chain joins TRBV11-3 to TRBJ2-2; tentatively, D is TRBD2 (6 bases). The CDR3 extends over 14 amino acids. Germline CDR1 is SGHNT and CDR2 is YENEEA. The V gene lost 4 bases and the J gene lost 4 bases, with 10 bases spanning the gap. This chain's CDR3 is CASSSLGGTGELFF. CDR3 nucleotide sequence: TGTGCCAGCAGCTCCTTGGGGGGCACCGGGGAGCTGTTTTTT. The whole variable domain, filled in from reference TRBV11-3 and TRBJ2-2, reads EAGVVQSPRYKIIEKKQPVAFWCNPISGHNTLYWYLQNLGQGPELLIRYENEEAVDDSQLPKDRFSAERLKGVDSTLKIQPAELGDSAVYLCASSSLGGTGELFFGEGSRLTVL.